These T cell receptor beta chains were read from a single sample in a study of cytomegalovirus exposure and HLA in healthy donors. Only in-frame clones appear in the TCRdb table, and some are missing; sequencing was by immunoSEQ multiplex PCR. The table records about 150,000 clones, about 74% of them present only once. The material sequenced was PBMCs. Receptors were obtained from a woman in her thirties or forties in good health and CMV-seronegative. CDR3s include the opening cysteine and the closing phenylalanine or tryptophan. D genes are given only for firm matches. Only part of the rows carry a size: once, few, many, or a class if the clone is expanded.

>TRBD2|.|TRBJ2-7|TRBV5-5
TGTGCCAGCAGCTTTGGGAGGGGAGGAAGCGAGCAGTACTTC
CASSFGRGGSEQYF
>.|.|TRBJ1-6|TRBV6-1
TGTGCCAGCAGTGACAGGGGTAATTCACCCCTCCACTTT
CASSDRGNSPLHF
>.|.|TRBJ1-4|TRBV28
TGTGCCAGCAGCCTTCACAGGGTGGGTGCAGAAAAACTGTTTTTT
CASSLHRVGAEKLFF
>.|.|TRBJ1-3|TRBV2
TGTGCCAGCAGTGAAGACAGGACTGGAAACACCATATATTTT
CASSEDRTGNTIYF
>TRBD1|.|TRBJ2-7|TRBV19
TGTGCCAGTAGTGACAGGGACTACGAGCAGTACTTC
CASSDRDYEQYF
>TRBD1|once|TRBJ1-1|TRBV18
TGTGCCAGCTCAATCTACAGGGGGATGAACACTGAAGCTTTCTTT
CASSIYRGMNTEAFF
>TRBD2|.|TRBJ2-3|TRBV10-3
TGTGCCATCAACCCGGCTAGCGGTTCCACAGATACGCAGTATTTT
CAINPASGSTDTQYF
>.|.|TRBJ1-1|TRBV30
TGTGCCTGGAGCGGCGGGGGCTTCCACACTGAAGCTTTCTTT
CAWSGGGFHTEAFF
>TRBD1|.|TRBJ1-4|TRBV6-1
TGTGCCAGCAGTGAAGCGCTCCTCGGTGGGACAGGGAGGAGTGAAAAACTGTTTTTT
CASSEALLGGTGRSEKLFF
>.|few|TRBJ1-1|TRBV7-9
TGTGCCAGCAGTTTTACAGGGAGTCTGAACACTGAAGCTTTCTTT
CASSFTGSLNTEAFF
>.|.|TRBJ1-3|TRBV6-1
TGTGCCAGCAGTGAACAGCCGGGGAGCTCTGGAAACACCATATATTTT
CASSEQPGSSGNTIYF
>.|.|TRBJ2-3|TRBV5-1
TGCGCCAGCAGCTTGGGAGTATACAGCAGCACAGATACGCAGTATTTT
CASSLGVYSSTDTQYF
>TRBD2|.|TRBJ2-4|TRBV4-2
TGTGCCAGCAGCCAAGGTACGAGCGGGGGGGCCCTAGCCAAAAACATTCAGTACTTC
CASSQGTSGGALAKNIQYF
>.|.|TRBJ2-1|TRBV21-1
TGTGCCAGCAGCAAAAAGAGCGGGACTAGCGGTCAACCAACCTACAATGAGCAGTTCTTC
CASSKKSGTSGQPTYNEQFF
>.|.|TRBJ1-4|TRBV7-9
TGTTCCAGCAGCTTAGTGCCAGCAGGAGGTGAAAAACTGTTTTTT
CSSSLVPAGGEKLFF
>TRBD1|once|TRBJ2-7|TRBV7-9
TGTGCCAGCAGCCCCCGGGACAGGGTCTACGAGCAGTACTTC
CASSPRDRVYEQYF
>TRBD2|.|TRBJ2-5|TRBV5-1
TGCGCCAGCAGGTCATTAGCGGGGGGGCCGCCAGAGACCCAGTACTTC
CASRSLAGGPPETQYF
>.|.|TRBJ2-5|TRBV7-8
TGTGCCAGCAGCTTGGTAACTAGTTCTCAGTACTTC
CASSLVTSSQYF
>.|.|TRBJ1-1|TRBV30
TGTGCCTGTAGAATTGGGAACACTGAAGCTTTCTTT
CACRIGNTEAFF
>.|.|TRBJ1-5|TRBV5-1
TGCGCCAGCAGCCTGCGTTATGGCAATCAGCCCCAGCATTTT
CASSLRYGNQPQHF
>TRBD1|few|TRBJ1-1|TRBV19
TGTGCCAGTAGTCGATACAGGGGTTTGGGCACTGAAGCTTTCTTT
CASSRYRGLGTEAFF
>.|once|TRBJ1-2|TRBV27
TGTGCCAGCAGTTGGGTCGCAGGGAACTATGGCTACACCTTC
CASSWVAGNYGYTF
>.|.|TRBJ1-3|TRBV30
TGTGCCTGGTTGGTGGCGGGCGGAAACACCATATATTTT
CAWLVAGGNTIYF
>TRBD1|.|TRBJ1-2|TRBV30
TGTGCCTGGAGTGGTCAGGGGGCGGGGGTCCGCACCTTC
CAWSGQGAGVRTF
>.|once|TRBJ1-1|TRBV7-8
TGTGCCAGCAGCTTCGGGGACACTGAAGCTTTCTTT
CASSFGDTEAFF
>TRBD1|few|TRBJ1-2|TRBV18
TGTGCCAGCTCACCCCCCCCGGACAGGGTCCAGAGTGGCTACACCTTC
CASSPPPDRVQSGYTF
>TRBD1|.|TRBJ1-1|TRBV5-6
TGTGCCAGCAGCCTTTTTACAGGGGGTTGGAACACTGAAGCTTTCTTT
CASSLFTGGWNTEAFF
>TRBD1|.|TRBJ1-4|TRBV6-5
TGTGCCAGCAGTCAGACAGGGGGGAGAGAAAAACTGTTTTTT
CASSQTGGREKLFF
>TRBD1|.|TRBJ2-5|TRBV28
TGTGCCAGCAGTTCTTGGACAGGACAAGAGACCCAGTACTTC
CASSSWTGQETQYF
>TRBD1|.|TRBJ1-2|TRBV7-9
TGTGCCAGCAGTCAAATAGGGACAGACGACTATGGCTACACCTTC
CASSQIGTDDYGYTF
>.|.|TRBJ1-4|TRBV7-9
TGTTCCAGCAGCTTCTCTGCAACTAATGAAAAACTGTTTTTT
CSSSFSATNEKLFF
>.|few|TRBJ1-5|TRBV27
TGTGCCAGCAATCAACAGGGTAGCAATCAGCCCCAGCATTTT
CASNQQGSNQPQHF
>TRBD1|.|TRBJ1-1|TRBV9
TGTGCCAGCAGCGTCTCCGGGACAGGGAAGGCTGAAGCTTTCTTT
CASSVSGTGKAEAFF
>TRBD1|.|TRBJ2-3|TRBV29-1
TGCAGCGTTGAAAGGGGCGGCAGGGCGCAAGGGGGCTACACAGATACGCAGTATTTT
CSVERGGRAQGGYTDTQYF
>TRBD1|few|TRBJ1-5|TRBV10-2
TGCGCCAGCACGTACAGGGGGACGGATAGCAATCAGCCCCAGCATTTT
CASTYRGTDSNQPQHF